The present T cell receptor beta chain was sequenced within a study of PD-1 blockade in classical Hodgkin lymphoma. The CDR3 loop spans 15 amino acids. Every patient was affected by relapse after autologous stem cell transplantation, while exposure to brentuximab vedotin was not uniform. Only in-frame clones appear in the TCRdb table, and some are missing; sequencing was by immunoSEQ multiplex PCR. The data contain about 97,000 clones, 85% to 90% of them singletons. This sequence was found in a human donor with classical Hodgkin lymphoma. This sequence joins TRBV21-1 and TRBJ2-1; TRBD1, the table's D call, lacks a check against the DNA. TRBV21-1 is marked as a pseudogene. The sample in question was peripheral blood mononuclear cells (PBMCs), obtained before the second cycle of nivolumab. The CDR3 DNA sequence: TGTGCCAGCAGCATGGGACAGAGCTCCTACAATGAGCAGTTCTTC. Its translation is CASSMGQSSYNEQFF.